The text below deals with one T cell receptor beta chain. This CDR3 has 15 amino acids. CDR1 is SGDLS, CDR2 YYNGEE, per germline. V lost 3 bases to trimming and J lost 1 base, with 11 bases between them. CD45RO-negative, CCR7-positively selected cells formed the naive CD8 fraction, excluding terminally differentiated effector memory CD45RA+ cells. The data belong to a study of shared clonotypes between healthy human individuals. Splitting of each subset's genomic DNA was done evenly across several immunoSEQ plates. The repertoire was sequenced with immunoSEQ multiplex PCR; TCRdb's copy has only in-frame clones and lacks some. The sample records about 590,000 clones, around 95% being singletons.

Sequencing was done on a sample of naive CD8+ T cells sorted from blood. The clonotype originates from a young woman in good health. The J gene is TRBJ2-1, the V gene TRBV9; no reliable D call. CDR3 bases: TGTGCCAGCAGCGGGTCTAGTGCGTCCTACAATGAGCAGTTCTTC. It encodes CASSGSSASYNEQFF.